This paragraph reports one TCR beta chain. This sample is drawn from a study of control samples from healthy donors and cancer patients. Sequencing was performed with immunoSEQ multiplex PCR; in TCRdb, only in-frame clones are kept and a portion is missing. The data hold 77,000 or so clones, with 91% observed a single time. The receptor was isolated from a young man in good health. The sample comprised blood.

CDR3 sequence: CASSPGSGVYGYTF. The CDR3 DNA is TGTGCCAGCTCACCGGGGAGCGGCGTCTATGGCTACACCTTC. The genes are TRBV18 and TRBJ1-2; no reliable D call. The ends were cut back, 3 bases at V and 4 bases at J, with 12 bases in the middle. The CDR3 is 14 residues long. Germline V gives CDR1 KGHSH, CDR2 LQKENI.